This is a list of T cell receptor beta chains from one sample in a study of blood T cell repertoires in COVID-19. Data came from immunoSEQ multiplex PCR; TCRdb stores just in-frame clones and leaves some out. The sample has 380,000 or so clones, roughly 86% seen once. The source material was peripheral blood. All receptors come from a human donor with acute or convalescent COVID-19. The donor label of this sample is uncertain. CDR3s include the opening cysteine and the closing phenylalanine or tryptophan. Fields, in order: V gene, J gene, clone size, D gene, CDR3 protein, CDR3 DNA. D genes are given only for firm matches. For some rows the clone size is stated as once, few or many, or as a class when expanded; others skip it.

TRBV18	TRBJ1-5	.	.	CASSPPPVNQPQHF	TGTGCCAGCTCACCACCGCCGGTGAATCAGCCCCAGCATTTT
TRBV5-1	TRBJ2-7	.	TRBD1	CASSPVMTRDRTYEQYF	TGCGCCAGCAGTCCCGTGATGACCCGGGACAGGACCTACGAGCAGTACTTC
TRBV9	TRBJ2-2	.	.	CASSVDLIVTGELFF	TGTGCCAGCAGCGTAGATCTTATAGTTACCGGGGAGCTGTTTTTT
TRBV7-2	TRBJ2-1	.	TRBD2	CASSLTRDSREEFF	TGTGCCAGCAGCCTTACCCGGGACTCACGGGAGGAGTTCTTC
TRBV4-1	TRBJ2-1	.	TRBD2	CASSQDHGRPTNEQFF	TGCGCCAGCAGCCAAGATCACGGGAGGCCTACCAATGAGCAGTTCTTC
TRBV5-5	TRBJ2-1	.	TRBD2	CASIKTSGGAMFF	TGTGCCAGCATAAAGACTAGCGGGGGGGCCATGTTCTTC
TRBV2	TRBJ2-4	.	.	CASSGNSGLAKNIQYF	TGTGCCAGCAGTGGAAATAGCGGCTTAGCCAAAAACATTCAGTACTTC
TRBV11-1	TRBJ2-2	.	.	CASSLEGGVTGELFF	TGTGCCAGCAGTCTTGAGGGCGGCGTCACCGGGGAGCTGTTTTTT
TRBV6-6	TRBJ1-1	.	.	CASSVLSTEAFF	TGTGCCAGCAGCGTTCTTAGCACTGAAGCTTTCTTT
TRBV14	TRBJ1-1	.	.	CASSQSGGRSYGAFF	TGTGCCAGCAGCCAAAGTGGCGGGCGGAGTTACGGAGCTTTCTTT
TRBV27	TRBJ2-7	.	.	CASSTQRPGPIYEQYF	TGTGCCAGCAGCACCCAGCGGCCGGGTCCCATCTACGAGCAGTACTTC
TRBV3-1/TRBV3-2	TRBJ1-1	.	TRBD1	CASSPRQGAISTEAFF	TGTGCCAGCAGCCCTCGACAGGGGGCGATCTCGACTGAAGCTTTCTTT
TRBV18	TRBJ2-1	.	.	CASSPLRAGPSSYNEQFF	TGTGCCAGCTCACCACTGAGGGCGGGACCTAGCTCCTACAATGAGCAGTTCTTC
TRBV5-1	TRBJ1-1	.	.	CASRFSGGRTEAFF	TGCGCCAGCAGGTTCTCAGGAGGAAGAACTGAAGCTTTCTTT
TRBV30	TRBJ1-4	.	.	CAWSALEGGEKLFF	TGTGCCTGGAGTGCTTTGGAGGGGGGGGAAAAACTGTTTTTT
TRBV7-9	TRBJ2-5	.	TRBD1	CASSISETGVVTQYF	TGTGCCAGCAGCATCTCCGAGACAGGGGTGGTGACCCAGTACTTC
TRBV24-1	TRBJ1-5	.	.	CATSEQGKGNQPQHF	TGTGCCACCAGTGAACAGGGCAAAGGCAATCAGCCCCAGCATTTT
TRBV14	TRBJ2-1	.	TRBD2	CASSQGVLGAGVTSSYNEQFF	TGTGCCAGCAGCCAAGGGGTTTTGGGAGCGGGGGTGACTAGCTCCTACAATGAGCAGTTCTTC
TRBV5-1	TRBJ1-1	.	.	CASSLSRLNTEAFF	TGCGCCAGCAGCTTGTCCCGTCTGAACACTGAAGCTTTCTTT
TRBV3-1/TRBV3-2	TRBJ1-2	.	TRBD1	CASSETGGYGYTF	TGTGCCAGCAGCGAAACAGGGGGGTATGGCTACACCTTC
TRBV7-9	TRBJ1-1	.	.	CASSLGAMNTEAFF	TGTGCCAGCAGCTTAGGAGCTATGAACACTGAAGCTTTCTTT
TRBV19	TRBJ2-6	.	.	CASSVNRGGFANVLTF	TGTGCCAGTAGTGTAAACAGGGGGGGATTCGCCAACGTCCTGACTTTC
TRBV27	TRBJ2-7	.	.	CASSHQTGHSYEQYF	TGTGCCAGCAGTCACCAGACAGGACATTCCTACGAGCAGTACTTC
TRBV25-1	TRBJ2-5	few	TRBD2	CASSDMAGGPQETQYF	TGTGCCAGCAGTGATATGGCGGGAGGGCCACAAGAGACCCAGTACTTC
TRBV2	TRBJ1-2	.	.	CASSDIPRTPGYTF	TGTGCCAGCAGCGACATTCCCAGAACCCCGGGCTACACCTTC
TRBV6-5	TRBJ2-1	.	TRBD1	CASRSRDRLYNEQFF	TGTGCCAGCAGATCCCGGGACAGACTTTACAATGAGCAGTTCTTC
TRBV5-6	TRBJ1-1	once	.	CASSLFGDLNTEAFF	TGTGCCAGCAGCTTGTTCGGGGATTTGAACACTGAAGCTTTCTTT
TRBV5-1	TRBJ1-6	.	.	CASSFGGAGNSPLHF	TGCGCCAGCAGCTTCGGGGGGGCAGGTAATTCACCCCTCCACTTT
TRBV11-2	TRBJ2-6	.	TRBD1	CASSHRGPGANVLTF	TGTGCCAGCAGCCACAGGGGGCCGGGGGCCAACGTCCTGACTTTC
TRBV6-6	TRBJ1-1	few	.	CASSRQFGEGSTEAFF	.
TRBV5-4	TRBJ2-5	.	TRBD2	CASSFGIAGARETQYF	TGTGCCAGCAGCTTTGGGATAGCGGGAGCGAGGGAGACCCAGTACTTC
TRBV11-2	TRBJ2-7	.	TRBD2	CASSNNLAGAYEQYF	TGTGCCAGCAGCAACAATCTAGCGGGGGCCTACGAGCAGTACTTC
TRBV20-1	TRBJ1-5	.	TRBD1	CSASGDRTPQHF	TGCAGTGCTAGTGGGGACAGGACGCCCCAGCATTTT
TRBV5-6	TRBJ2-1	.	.	CASSLRTQIFYNEQFF	TGTGCCAGCAGCTTGAGAACACAGATATTCTACAATGAGCAGTTCTTC
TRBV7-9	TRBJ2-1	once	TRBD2	CASSLVTSGRGDSNEQFF	TGTGCCAGCAGCTTAGTGACTAGCGGGAGAGGTGATAGTAATGAGCAGTTCTTC
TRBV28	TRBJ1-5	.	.	CASSFVQKHQPQHF	TGTGCCAGCAGTTTTGTTCAGAAACATCAGCCCCAGCATTTT
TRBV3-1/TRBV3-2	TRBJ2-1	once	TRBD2	CASSSGRAEQFF	TGTGCCAGCAGTAGCGGGAGGGCCGAGCAGTTCTTC
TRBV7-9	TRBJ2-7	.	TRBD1	CASSPWTGSREQYF	TGTGCCAGCAGCCCTTGGACAGGATCGAGGGAGCAGTACTTC
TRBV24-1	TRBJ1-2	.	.	CATSDPTTGNYGYTF	TGTGCCACCAGTGACCCGACGACAGGAAACTATGGCTACACCTTC
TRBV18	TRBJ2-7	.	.	CASSTLLPAYEQYF	TGTGCCAGCTCAACCTTACTACCGGCCTACGAGCAGTACTTC
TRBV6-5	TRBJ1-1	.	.	CASSYGNGVRNTEAFF	TGTGCCAGCAGTTACGGGAACGGGGTTAGAAACACTGAAGCTTTCTTT
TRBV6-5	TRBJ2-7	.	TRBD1	CASTPAGTAAYEQYF	TGTGCCAGCACCCCGGCCGGGACAGCGGCCTACGAGCAGTACTTC
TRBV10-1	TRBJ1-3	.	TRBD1	CASSRKTGWGNTIYF	TGCGCCAGCAGCCGCAAGACAGGGTGGGGAAACACCATATATTTT
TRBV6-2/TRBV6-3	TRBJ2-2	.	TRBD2	CASSYSGLAALSTGELFF	TGTGCCAGCAGTTACTCGGGACTAGCGGCGTTGAGCACCGGGGAGCTGTTTTTT
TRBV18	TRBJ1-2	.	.	CASSPDQGHYGYTF	TGTGCCAGCTCCCCTGACCAGGGGCACTATGGCTACACCTTC
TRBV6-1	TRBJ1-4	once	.	CASSEAHERKLFF	TGTGCCAGCAGTGAAGCGCATGAGCGGAAACTGTTTTTT
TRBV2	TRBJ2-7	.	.	CASSGTVLAHREQYF	TGTGCCAGCAGTGGGACTGTTTTGGCTCACCGGGAGCAGTACTTC
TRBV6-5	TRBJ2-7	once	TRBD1	CASSYSWTGAYEQYF	TGTGCCAGCAGTTACTCTTGGACAGGGGCCTACGAGCAGTACTTC
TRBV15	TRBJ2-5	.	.	CATSKGRETQYF	TGTGCCACCAGCAAGGGGCGGGAGACCCAGTACTTC
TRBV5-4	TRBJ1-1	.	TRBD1	CASSRTGETEAFF	TGTGCCAGCAGCCGAACAGGGGAAACTGAAGCTTTCTTT
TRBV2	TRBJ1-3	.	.	CASRHQGASGNTIYF	TGTGCCAGCAGGCATCAGGGCGCATCTGGAAACACCATATATTTT
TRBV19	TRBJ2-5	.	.	CASSDTETQYF	TGTGCCAGTAGTGACACGGAGACCCAGTACTTC
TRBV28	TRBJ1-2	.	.	CASSLGQYGYTF	TGTGCCAGCAGTTTAGGACAGTATGGCTACACCTTC
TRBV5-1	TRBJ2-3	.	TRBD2	CASASGATSSSSTDTQYF	TGCGCCAGTGCTAGCGGGGCCACCAGTTCATCTAGCACAGATACGCAGTATTTT
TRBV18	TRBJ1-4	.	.	CASSLTLGATFEKLFF	TGTGCCAGCTCACTCACTTTGGGGGCCACGTTTGAAAAACTGTTTTTT